The TCR beta chain under discussion was sequenced for a study of CD8 T cells in ankylosing spondylitis. Study-level points and caveats: Seemingly distinctive of ankylosing spondylitis blood was a TCR beta motif formed by eight highly homologous variants.

MiXCR, run by TCRdb on the 5' RACE reads, gives a single entry per CDR3 protein. The table shows about 540,000 distinct CDR3 sequences, with 10% to 15% occurring only once. CDR1 is LGHDT, CDR2 YNNKEL, per germline (reference sequence). V was shortened by 0 bases and J by 7 bases, with 13 bases between the two germline ends. This CDR3 comprises 15 residues. Worth noting for this clonotype: Its antigen remains unknown.

The TCR sequence derives from a male donor with ankylosing spondylitis. This chain connects TRBV3-1 to TRBJ1-5; D unresolved. The sequenced sample consisted of blood, either unsorted or a sorted T cell fraction (not recorded which). In DNA form, the CDR3 reads TGTGCCAGCAGCCAAGATGCCCACCTCGGGCAGCCCCAGCATTTT. The encoded protein is CASSQDAHLGQPQHF. Drawing the rest from reference TRBV3-1 and TRBJ1-5, the complete variable domain is DTAVSQTPKYLVTQMGNDKSIKCEQNLGHDTMYWYKQDSKKFLKIMFSYNNKELIINETVPNRFSPKSPDKAHLNLHINSLELGDSAVYFCASSQDAHLGQPQHFGDGTRLSIL.